This entry concerns a single T cell receptor (beta chain). At one of its ends the junction is not consistent with the germline gene, which may arise from a read error. This entry comes from a study of metastatic and nonmetastatic thyroid tumors. Study-wide context: Repertoires from malignant and benign thyroid patients were compared across blood and tumor or nodule tissue.

In germline, CDR1 is LGHNA, CDR2 YNFKEQ. There are 15 residues in the CDR3. TCRdb re-called the PCR reads through MiXCR. The sample lists more than 20,000 clones, 35% to 45% occurring once. All patients were treatment-naive before thyroid surgery. The J gene is TRBJ2-7, the V gene TRBV4-2; D possibly matches TRBD1 or TRBD2 (7 bases each). The sequence was obtained from a male donor with papillary thyroid cancer or a benign thyroid nodule (not recorded which). Some clones in this sample may be carry-over from other donors' samples. Source material: blood. As DNA, the CDR3 is TGTGCCATCCGCCCAGATTTGCTGGGTGGCAGGGGGGGAAACTTC. Protein sequence: CAIRPDLLGGRGGNF.